Shown below are 28 T cell receptor beta chains from a single sample sequenced in a study of T cells in Graves' hyperthyroidism and ophthalmopathy. The TCR beta CDR3 regions underwent amplification using RNA transcripts as the source. A set of HTBI primers served as the primers for a first-round RT-PCR of the TCR CDR3. One entry per CDR3 protein, called by TCRdb with MiXCR from the multiplex PCR reads. The repertoire holds approximately 690,000 distinct CDR3 sequences, about 14% seen once, with around 13% in the top ten. Sequenced: blood. These receptors were collected from a woman in her 50s with Graves' ophthalmopathy.

The table lists this clonotype with many counts. This chain uses TRBV18 with TRBJ2-1; D remains ambiguous. The germline CDR1 and CDR2 sequences are KGHSH and LQKENI. The CDR3 length is 14 residues. Trimming took off 0 bases at V and 6 bases at J, with 9 bases between the two ends. CDR3 amino acids: CASSPPASANEQFF. The DNA of the CDR3 is TGTGCCAGCTCACCACCGGCTAGTGCCAATGAGCAGTTCTTC.

The sample holds a few counts of this clonotype. The V call is TRBV18, the J call TRBJ2-1, with 7 bases aligning to TRBD1. Trimming took 6 bases from V and 2 from J; bases not matched to a gene: 10. Germline-derived CDR1 and CDR2 are KGHSH and LQKENI. The CDR3 totals 16 residues. The CDR3 loop reads CASSATGAGPYNEQFF. The DNA for the CDR3 is TGTGCCAGCTCCGCCACAGGGGCCGGCCCCTACAATGAGCAGTTCTTC. Together with reference TRBV18 and TRBJ2-1, the CDR3 gives the full variable domain: NAGVMQNPRHLVRRRGQEARLRCSPMKGHSHVYWYRQLPEEGLKFMVYLQKENIIDESGMPKERFSAEFPKEGPSILRIQQVVRGDSAAYFCASSATGAGPYNEQFFGPGTRLTVL.

The rearrangement uses TRBV19 and TRBJ1-1; no clear D gene. From germline, CDR1 is LNHDA and CDR2 SQIVND (reference sequence). V was shortened by 3 bases and J by 0 bases, with 8 bases between the two germline ends. The CDR3 is made up of 14 amino acids. The CDR3 sequence is CASSIGMMNTEAFF. The CDR3 nucleotides are TGTGCCAGTAGTATTGGCATGATGAACACTGAAGCTTTCTTT.

CDR3 nucleotide sequence: TGCAGTGCACAGACAGGGAAGGATTCACCCCTCCACTTT. This sequence encodes CSAQTGKDSPLHF. The chain employs TRBV20-1 and TRBJ1-6; 7 bases are a match to TRBD1. The CDR3 has 13 amino acids. The germline gives CDR1 DFQATT, CDR2 SNEGSKA (reference sequence). V dropped 6 bases and J dropped 8; count of bases not matched to a gene: 7.

This clonotype occurred many times. The V gene is TRBV2, the J gene TRBJ2-7, with TRBD1 matching over 7 bases. The CDR3 consists of 13 residues. V shed 5 bases and J 5 bases; nucleotides not matched to a gene: 6. Germline CDR1 and CDR2: SNHLY and FYNNEI. Here the CDR3 reads CASSIQGFNEQYF. CDR3 nucleotides: TGTGCCAGCAGTATACAGGGGTTCAACGAGCAGTACTTC.

The rearrangement uses TRBV30 and TRBJ1-3; TRBD1 aligns across 8 bases. V lost 2 bases, J lost 0 bases, and 3 bases stayed unmatched. Germline CDR1 GTSNPN, CDR2 SVGIG (reference sequence). The CDR3 contains 15 residues. The CDR3 here is CAWSRQGYSGNTIYF. CDR3 sequence (DNA): TGTGCCTGGAGTAGACAGGGGTACTCTGGAAACACCATATATTTT.

Only a few counts were recorded for this clonotype. The chain couples TRBV4-1 to TRBJ2-1; D may be TRBD2 (6 bases). The CDR3 sequence is 16 residues long. Germline loops: CDR1 MGHRA, CDR2 YSYEKL. V was shortened by 8 bases and J by 2 bases, with 19 bases between the two germline ends. As DNA, the CDR3 is TGCGCCAGCCAAGCCAGGTGGAGGGAACCCTACAATGAGCAGTTCTTC. Translating it yields CASQARWREPYNEQFF.

This chain links TRBV3-1 with TRBJ1-1; D possibly corresponds to TRBD1 (6 bases). Between the trimmed V and J ends, which lost 0 bases and 6 bases, there was a span of 20 bases. From germline, CDR1 is LGHDT and CDR2 YNNKEL (reference sequence). This CDR3 region has 17 residues. CDR3 nucleotides: TGTGCCAGCAGCCAAGAACGTTGGCGGCAGGGGCTTGCTGAAGCTTTCTTT. It specifies CASSQERWRQGLAEAFF.

This clonotype was counted a few times. This rearrangement joins TRBV6-2 or TRBV6-3 to TRBJ2-4, with unresolved D. Trimming removed 10 bases at V and 6 bases at J, with 7 bases between. Germline V gives CDR1 MNHEY, CDR2 SVGEGT. The CDR3 extends over 10 amino acids. The CDR3, as DNA: TGTGCCACCCAAGGAAACATTCAGTACTTC. Its protein product is CATQGNIQYF.

This clonotype was recorded at least ten times. The chain carries TRBV7-2 and TRBJ1-1; tentative D call: TRBD1 (6 bases). In germline, CDR1 is SGHTA, CDR2 FQGNSA. The germline V and J ends were trimmed by 1 base and 1 base, with 16 bases remaining between them. CDR3 size: 17 residues. This chain's CDR3 is CASSLVTQGPTNTEAFF. DNA for the CDR3: TGTGCCAGCAGCTTAGTTACGCAGGGGCCTACGAACACTGAAGCTTTCTTT.

This clonotype was observed at least ten times. The rearrangement links TRBV5-1 to TRBJ2-7; D call uncertain. With 0 bases removed from V and 0 bases from J, the gap between germline ends came to 10 bases. The CDR3 has 15 amino acids. CDR1 is SGHRS and CDR2 is YFSETQ in the germline V gene. CDR3 DNA: TGCGCCAGCAGCTTGGCACTGGGAAGCTCCTACGAGCAGTACTTC. As protein: CASSLALGSSYEQYF.

V and J are TRBV20-1 and TRBJ1-2; maybe TRBD1 (5 bases). The V end was cut by 2 bases, the J end by 6 bases, with 25 bases between. CDR1 is DFQATT and CDR2 is SNEGSKA in the germline V gene (reference sequence). This CDR3 comprises 17 residues. The CDR3, as DNA: TGCAGTGCTAGAATGGGGGTAGTCGGTATTGGAAGAGATGGCTACACCTTC. Protein: CSARMGVVGIGRDGYTF.

This clonotype showed up many times. The gene calls are TRBV28 and TRBJ1-5, with a weak D call TRBD1 (5 bases). Trimming removed 5 bases at V and 0 bases at J, with 14 bases between. The CDR3 runs 16 residues. From germline, CDR1 is MDHEN and CDR2 SYDVKM. This CDR3 is CASSPYQGYSNQPQHF. As DNA, the CDR3 is TGTGCCAGCAGTCCGTATCAGGGATATAGCAATCAGCCCCAGCATTTT.

This clonotype was detected a few times. A much more abundant neighbour one base away suggests this may be a read error. A read error is likely, as this CDR3 ends without the conserved phenylalanine or tryptophan. The rearrangement uses TRBV15 and TRBJ1-1; 7 bases agree with TRBD1. The CDR3 has 14 residues. Germline values: CDR1 LNHNV, CDR2 YYDKDF (reference sequence). Unmatched junction bases numbered 4, after V lost 5 bases and J lost 1 base. CDR3 coding DNA: TGTGCCACCAGCCGACGACAGGGGAACACTGAAGCTTTCCTT. Residues: CATSRRQGNTEAFL.

This clonotype was counted ten times or more. The J gene is TRBJ1-1, the V gene TRBV30; D is unclear. This CDR3 has 15 amino acids. Germline assignment: CDR1 GTSNPN and CDR2 SVGIG (reference sequence). V dropped 2 bases and J dropped 0 bases, with 13 bases sitting between them. The CDR3 is CAWSSRGRVNTEAFF. The DNA for the CDR3 is TGTGCCTGGAGTTCCCGAGGGAGGGTGAACACTGAAGCTTTCTTT.

The table lists this clonotype with many counts. The chain combines TRBV2 with TRBJ1-5; no firm D call. The germline V gene encodes CDR1 SNHLY and CDR2 FYNNEI. This CDR3 spans 14 amino acids. Trimming shortened V by 6 bases and J by 2 bases, and 11 bases separated the two germline ends. CDR3 amino acids: CASSFDRGNQPQHF. For the CDR3, the DNA is TGTGCCAGCAGCTTCGATCGGGGCAATCAGCCCCAGCATTTT.

The chain recombines TRBV7-9 with TRBJ1-1, with D maybe TRBD1 (5 bases). The CDR3 has 12 residues. V was cut by 7 bases and J by 7 bases, with 13 bases left in between. Germline assignment: CDR1 SEHNR and CDR2 FQNEAQ (reference sequence). CDR3 amino acids: CASTQDNLEAFF. The CDR3, as DNA: TGTGCCAGCACCCAGGACAACCTTGAAGCTTTCTTT.

The chain employs TRBV7-6 and TRBJ2-3; perhaps TRBD1 as D (7 bases). The germline V gene encodes CDR1 SGHVS and CDR2 FNYEAQ. The V and J ends lost 5 bases and 5 bases respectively, with 14 bases between them. The CDR3 consists of 14 residues. The CDR3 spells CASSPRQGGDTQYF. The DNA for the CDR3 is TGTGCCAGCAGCCCGAGACAGGGAGGAGATACGCAGTATTTT.

This clonotype was seen repeatedly, ten times or more. The chain employs TRBV20-1 and TRBJ2-1, with 14 positions matching TRBD2. Germline V CDR1 and CDR2: DFQATT, SNEGSKA (reference sequence). The CDR3 runs 15 residues. V gave up 3 bases and J gave up 8 bases; unmatched junction bases: 6. The DNA of the CDR3 is TGCAGTGCTAGGAAGGGACTAGCGGGAGTCGATGAGCAGTTCTTC. Amino acid sequence: CSARKGLAGVDEQFF.

This clonotype occurred many times. V is TRBV5-1 and J is TRBJ2-7; 9 bases map to TRBD1. J was trimmed by 4 bases and V by 4 bases; bases with no gene match: 6. The CDR3 has 14 residues. The germline V gene has CDR1 SGHRS and CDR2 YFSETQ. CDR3 in amino acids: CASSLTTGGYEQYF. Here the CDR3 DNA reads TGCGCCAGCAGCCTAACGACAGGGGGTTACGAGCAGTACTTC.

This clonotype showed up many times. The V call is TRBV2, the J call TRBJ2-2; TRBD2 matches 7 bases. Per the germline V gene, CDR1 is SNHLY and CDR2 is FYNNEI. The CDR3 is 14 amino acids. Trimming cost V 6 bases and J 4 bases; bases outside gene matches: 5. The CDR3: CASRTPSGTGELFF. DNA for the CDR3: TGTGCCAGCAGGACGCCTAGCGGCACCGGGGAGCTGTTTTTT.

The chain employs TRBV6-1 and TRBJ1-2; D is ambiguous. With 6 bases removed from V and 8 bases from J, the gap between germline ends came to 10 bases. Germline CDR1 reads MNHNS; CDR2 reads SASEGT. The CDR3 sequence is 11 residues long. CDR3: CASSKPQGYTF. In nucleotides, the CDR3 is TGTGCCAGCAGCAAACCACAAGGCTACACCTTC.

This clonotype was detected many times. CDR3 bases: TGTGCCAGCCTGGACAGGGGACGTGAAAAACTGTTTTTT. It codes for CASLDRGREKLFF. This sequence joins TRBV28 and TRBJ1-4; 9 positions match TRBD1. Germline trimming cut 8 bases from V and 7 bases from J; bases unmatched to any gene: 5. The CDR3 runs to 13 residues. Per germline, CDR1 MDHEN and CDR2 SYDVKM.

This rearrangement joins TRBV12-3 or TRBV12-4 to TRBJ2-3; tentative D call: TRBD1 (5 bases). Trimming took off 8 bases at V and 9 bases at J, with 12 bases between the two ends. The CDR3 spans 11 residues. CDR3 in amino acids: CASGGAWTQYF. CDR3 coding DNA: TGTGCCAGCGGTGGGGCATGGACGCAGTATTTT.

This clonotype was detected only a few times. The chain carries TRBV28 and TRBJ2-7; D is ambiguous. The CDR3 covers 12 residues. Trimming stripped 4 bases from V and 3 bases from J, with 7 bases between. Germline V lookup: CDR1 MDHEN, CDR2 SYDVKM. The CDR3 nucleotides read TGTGCCAGCAGTTCGGCGATCTACGAGCAGTACTTC. It specifies CASSSAIYEQYF. Complete variable domain (other parts from reference TRBV28 and TRBJ2-7): DVKVTQSSRYLVKRTGEKVFLECVQDMDHENMFWYRQDPGLGLRLIYFSYDVKMKEKGDIPEGYSVSREKKERFSLILESASTNQTSMYLCASSSAIYEQYFGPGTRLTVT.

This clonotype was observed a handful of times. The rearrangement joins TRBV4-3 to TRBJ2-1; perhaps D is TRBD1 or TRBD2 (5 bases each). Germline V gene sequence: CDR1 LGHNA, CDR2 YSLEER. CDR3 length equals 16 residues. Trimming left V 6 bases short and J 5 bases short, with 20 bases between. This CDR3 is CASSSGSGSVDNEQFF. The DNA for the CDR3 is TGCGCCAGCAGTTCAGGGAGTGGGAGTGTCGACAATGAGCAGTTCTTC.

Many counts were recorded for this clonotype. The chain is built from TRBV6-2 or TRBV6-3 and TRBJ2-3; TRBD2 matches 11 bases. Germline values: CDR1 MNHEY, CDR2 SVGEGT. CDR3 size: 15 residues. The J segment lost 5 bases and the V segment lost 10 bases, leaving 11 bases of the junction unmatched. CDR3 protein: CATLAGGPFGDTQYF. Here the CDR3 DNA reads TGTGCCACCTTAGCGGGAGGGCCCTTCGGAGATACGCAGTATTTT.

V usage is TRBV15 and J usage is TRBJ2-5; the match to TRBD1 covers 7 bases. CDR3 length equals 15 residues. With 5 bases clipped from V and 7 bases from J, the junction kept 13 bases outside the gene matches. Germline CDR1 is LNHNV and CDR2 is YYDKDF (reference sequence). The CDR3 DNA follows: TGTGCCACCAGCCCAGACAGGGCCACCATCGGGACCCAGTACTTC. As protein: CATSPDRATIGTQYF.